This T cell receptor (beta chain) emerged from a study of T cell responses to AZD1222 COVID-19 vaccine. The method was immunoSEQ multiplex PCR; TCRdb's version includes in-frame clones alone and lacks a portion of them. Counted here are fewer than 100,000 clones, roughly 86% occurring once; the ten biggest clones make up approximately 16%. V gave up 6 bases and J gave up 6 bases, with 10 bases separating them. The CDR3 length is 13 residues. Germline-derived CDR1 and CDR2 are KGHDR and SFDVKD. Whether given at about 4 or about 12 weeks, second doses were pooled. Regarding the study as a whole: Females made up more of the donors, who were largely white British, and clonal diversity may have come out too low. Only a handful of individuals given AZD1222 were seropositive at baseline. Nearly half of the spike-specific TCRs reportedly recognize variant regions that carry no mutations.

On this clone itself: The antigen is undetermined.

The sequenced sample was peripheral blood, obtained 28 days after the second AZD1222 dose. This clonotype originated in an adult who received the AZD1222 COVID-19 vaccine. J is TRBJ2-2 and V is TRBV24-1; TRBD1 might be the D (5 bases). CDR3 region: CATSLQGAGELFF. The CDR3 nucleotides are TGTGCCACCAGTTTGCAGGGCGCCGGGGAGCTGTTTTTT.